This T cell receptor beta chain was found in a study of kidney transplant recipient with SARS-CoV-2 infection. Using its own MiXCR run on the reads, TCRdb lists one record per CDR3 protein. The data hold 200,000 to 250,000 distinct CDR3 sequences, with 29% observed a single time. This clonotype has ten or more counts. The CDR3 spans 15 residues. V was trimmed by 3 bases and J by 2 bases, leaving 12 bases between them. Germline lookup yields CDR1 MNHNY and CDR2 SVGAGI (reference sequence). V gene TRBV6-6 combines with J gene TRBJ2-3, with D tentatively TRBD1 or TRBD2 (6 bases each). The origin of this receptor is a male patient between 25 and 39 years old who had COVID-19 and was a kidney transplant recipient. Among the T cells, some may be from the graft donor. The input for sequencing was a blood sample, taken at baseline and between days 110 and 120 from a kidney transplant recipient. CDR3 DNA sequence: TGTGCCAGCAGTTATGGGGGGCCTGACACAGATACGCAGTATTTT. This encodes CASSYGGPDTDTQYF.